This T cell receptor beta chain was retrieved from a study of OX40 agonist ivuxolimab in advanced cancers. A word on this clone: Its cognate antigen is unknown.

The CDR3 has 15 amino acids. Germline V gives CDR1 SEHNR, CDR2 FQNEAQ (reference sequence). The junction had 8 bases not matched to a gene; V was cut back by 5 bases and J by 3 bases. Libraries were prepared by immunoSEQ multiplex PCR; TCRdb keeps only in-frame clonotypes and omits some of them. The sample holds about 98,000 clones; 88% are singletons and the top ten take 0.82%. Points from the study as a whole: Nonresponders, in some cases, also had low normalized T-cell clonal expansion.

The sequence was collected from an adult with an advanced solid tumor such as melanoma, head and neck, liver or kidney cancer. This chain links TRBV7-9 with TRBJ1-1, with 8 bases matching TRBD1. The specimen was CD4+ or CD8+ T cells sorted from blood, collected in a trial of the OX40 agonist ivuxolimab. The CDR3 loop is CASSPGQGTDTEAFF. DNA for the CDR3: TGTGCCAGCAGCCCCGGACAGGGAACGGACACTGAAGCTTTCTTT.